This is a list of T cell receptor beta chains from one sample in a study of blood T cell repertoires in COVID-19. Sequencing used immunoSEQ multiplex PCR; TCRdb keeps in-frame clones, though not all of them. This table has about 70,000 clones, about 90% appearing once. The specimen sequenced was peripheral blood. Receptors originate from a human donor in a cohort sampled during active COVID-19. CDR3s include the opening cysteine and the closing phenylalanine or tryptophan. A D gene is named only where the DNA matches it firmly. Expanded clones get a size class; other rows say once, few or many, or leave the size out.

NA TRBJ1-2 NA TRBV30 TGTGCCTGGGGAATTAGCTATGGCTACACCTTC CAWGISYGYTF
NA TRBJ1-4 once TRBV5-1 TGCGCCAGCAGCTTTGGACACGGGTCTATAACAACTAATGAAAAACTGTTTTTT CASSFGHGSITTNEKLFF
NA TRBJ1-5 once TRBV6-1 TGTGCCAGCAGTGAAGGCCCCAGGGGTGTTGGCAATCAGCCCCAGCATTTT CASSEGPRGVGNQPQHF
TRBD2 TRBJ2-3 NA TRBV5-4 TGTGCCAGCAGGAACCTGCTAGCGGGGGCTAGCACAGATACGCAGTATTTT CASRNLLAGASTDTQYF
TRBD1 TRBJ2-7 NA TRBV24-1 TGTGCCACCAGTGACCTGGACAGGGGGACGCACGAGCAGTACTTC CATSDLDRGTHEQYF
TRBD2 TRBJ2-1 NA TRBV27 TGTGCCAGCACCCACGTAGCGGGGGGGCCATCGGATGAGCAGTTCTTC CASTHVAGGPSDEQFF
TRBD1 TRBJ1-2 NA TRBV10-2 TGCGCCAGCAGTGAGTCCTGGGACAGAGGCTACACCTTC CASSESWDRGYTF
NA TRBJ1-5 NA TRBV27 TGTGCCAGCCCCCCAGGGGCAGGCGGCGGTCAGCCCCAGCATTTT CASPPGAGGGQPQHF
TRBD1 TRBJ1-1 NA TRBV7-2 TGTGCCAGCAGCTCGGACAGGGGGTTCACTGAAGCTTTCTTT CASSSDRGFTEAFF
NA TRBJ1-2 NA TRBV3-1/TRBV3-2 TGTGCCAGCAGCCAGACTCGGACTTCCTTCCCCTATGGCTACACCTTC CASSQTRTSFPYGYTF
NA TRBJ1-4 NA TRBV7-2 TGTGCCAGCAGCTTCGGACAGCGACTTAGGGATGAAAAACTGTTTTTT CASSFGQRLRDEKLFF
TRBD1 TRBJ1-4 NA TRBV6-5 TGTGCCAGCAGCATGGACAGGAGTAATGAAAAACTGTTTTTT CASSMDRSNEKLFF
TRBD2 TRBJ2-3 NA TRBV7-9 TGTGCCAGCAGCTCCCCAGCGGGGCCCACAGATACGCAGTATTTT CASSSPAGPTDTQYF
NA TRBJ2-3 NA TRBV27 TGTGCCAGCAGTTTAGGTCGGGGCACAGATACGCAGTATTTT CASSLGRGTDTQYF
NA TRBJ2-1 NA TRBV7-2 TGTGCCAGCAGCTTAGCGGGGGCGGGGGCCTACCTAAAATACAATGAGCAGTTCTTC CASSLAGAGAYLKYNEQFF